This T cell receptor (beta chain) was documented in a study of CD8 T cells in ankylosing spondylitis. Notes on the study in general: What appeared characteristic of ankylosing spondylitis blood was a TCR beta motif of eight highly homologous variants. As for the disease-linked clones, they showed a CD8+ phenotype and occurred at relatively low frequencies in peripheral blood.

Quantitative 5'-RACE with molecular barcodes was used to make the TCR beta libraries. In TCRdb, the 5' RACE reads were re-called with MiXCR into one record per CDR3 protein. Found here are fewer than 550,000 distinct CDR3 sequences, 5.3% of them singletons; the top ten hold roughly 3.5%. Ten or more counts support this clonotype. Its antigen is still unknown. The ends were cut back, 7 bases at V and 2 bases at J, with 14 bases in the middle. CDR1 is DFQATT and CDR2 is SNEGSKA in the germline V gene (reference sequence). This CDR3 is 13 amino acids long. Sequencing was carried out using blood, either unsorted or a sorted T cell fraction (not recorded which). The rearrangement joins TRBV20-1 to TRBJ2-5, with D possibly matching TRBD1 (5 bases). This TCR was sampled from a male donor with ankylosing spondylitis. CDR3 amino acids: CSGTDRFQETQYF. Here the CDR3 DNA reads TGCAGTGGAACCGACAGATTTCAAGAGACCCAGTACTTC.